One sample yielded the 21 T cell receptor beta chains listed below, sequenced in a study of OX40 agonist ivuxolimab in advanced cancers. Using immunoSEQ multiplex PCR, the repertoire was profiled, and TCRdb retains in-frame clones only, with some absent. The sample consists of fewer than 90,000 clones, more than 85% of them appearing once. This specimen consisted of CD4+ or CD8+ T cells sorted from blood, obtained in a trial of the OX40 agonist ivuxolimab. The receptor set was obtained from an adult with an advanced solid tumor such as melanoma, head and neck, liver or kidney cancer.

The chain recombines TRBV18 with TRBJ2-1, with 12 bases that match TRBD2. The CDR3 is 18 amino acids. V gave up 3 bases and J gave up 9 bases; unmatched junction bases: 15. Germline-derived CDR1 and CDR2 are KGHSH and LQKENI. CDR3 coding DNA: TGTGCCAGCTCACCCCCGTCGGGGGCTAGCGGGGGGGCTGTTGAGCAGTTCTTC. Translating it yields CASSPPSGASGGAVEQFF. The whole variable domain, remainder taken from reference TRBV18 and TRBJ2-1, is NAGVMQNPRHLVRRRGQEARLRCSPMKGHSHVYWYRQLPEEGLKFMVYLQKENIIDESGMPKERFSAEFPKEGPSILRIQQVVRGDSAAYFCASSPPSGASGGAVEQFFGPGTRLTVL.

The rearrangement uses TRBV18 and TRBJ1-6, with TRBD1 matching 9 bases. The germline V gene has CDR1 KGHSH and CDR2 LQKENI. This CDR3 has 16 amino acids. J was trimmed by 5 bases and V by 6 bases; bases with no gene match: 8. The CDR3 loop reads CASSLPGTGNNSPLHF. The CDR3 region has the DNA TGTGCCAGCTCCCTCCCGGGGACAGGGAATAATTCACCCCTCCACTTT.

The rearrangement links TRBV7-3 to TRBJ2-7; no definite D call. Germline V gene sequence: CDR1 SGHTA, CDR2 FQGTGA. V was cut by 1 base and J by 5 bases, with 12 bases left in between. CDR3 length: 14 amino acids. CDR3 protein: CASSLRAPGHEQYF. Here the CDR3 DNA reads TGTGCCAGCAGCTTAAGAGCACCTGGCCACGAGCAGTACTTC.

J is TRBJ2-1 and V is TRBV28; 7 nucleotides align to TRBD2. The germline CDR1 and CDR2 sequences are MDHEN and SYDVKM. The CDR3 runs to 14 residues. Unmatched junction bases numbered 4, after V lost 6 bases and J lost 2 bases. The CDR3 sequence: CASSSRGAYNEQFF. CDR3 nucleotides: TGTGCCAGCAGCTCACGGGGGGCCTACAATGAGCAGTTCTTC.

This clone was counted only a few times. This chain links TRBV2 with TRBJ1-4, with unresolved D. The CDR3 is 15 amino acids. Germline V gene lookup returns CDR1 SNHLY and CDR2 FYNNEI. V shed 5 bases and J shed 8 bases, with 18 bases lying between them. Here the CDR3 DNA reads TGTGCCAGCAGTCCCACGCGAGGGCGAGAAGAAAAACTGTTTTTT. The encoded protein is CASSPTRGREEKLFF.

The chain recombines TRBV7-9 with TRBJ1-5, with D tentatively TRBD1 (6 bases). Trimming shortened V by 4 bases and J by 7 bases, and 11 bases separated the two germline ends. The CDR3 runs 13 residues. Germline CDR1 reads SEHNR; CDR2 reads FQNEAQ (reference sequence). The CDR3 region is CASSWDGGQPQHF. CDR3 nucleotide sequence: TGTGCCAGCAGCTGGGACGGGGGCCAGCCCCAGCATTTT.

CDR3 in DNA: TGCGCCAGCAGCCAAGACGCGACAGGGGGCTGGCAGCCCCAGCATTTT. It is translated as CASSQDATGGWQPQHF. The chain has TRBV4-3 and TRBJ1-5; TRBD1 agrees at 10 bases. Looked up from germline, CDR1 is LGHNA and CDR2 is YSLEER. CDR3 length: 16 amino acids. With V trimmed by 0 bases and J by 7 bases, 6 bases remained unmatched.

The chain joins TRBV5-1 to TRBJ2-1; perhaps TRBD2 as D (6 bases). Trimming shortened V by 4 bases and J by 1 base, and 21 bases separated the two germline ends. CDR3 size: 18 residues. Germline CDR1 and CDR2: SGHRS and YFSETQ. DNA for the CDR3: TGCGCCAGCAGCGGGGGGAGCGCACCCTTGAGGTCCTACAATGAGCAGTTCTTC. It yields the protein CASSGGSAPLRSYNEQFF. Full variable domain (remainder filled in from reference TRBV5-1 and TRBJ2-1): KAGVTQTPRYLIKTRGQQVTLSCSPISGHRSVSWYQQTPGQGLQFLFEYFSETQRNKGNFPGRFSGRQFSNSRSEMNVSTLELGDSALYLCASSGGSAPLRSYNEQFFGPGTRLTVL.

The chain combines TRBV28 with TRBJ2-7; 7 bases agree with TRBD1. The CDR3 is 13 amino acids. Germline V gene lookup returns CDR1 MDHEN and CDR2 SYDVKM. Trimming took 6 bases from V and 8 from J; bases not matched to a gene: 10. The CDR3 sequence: CASSPGGRGKQYV. The CDR3 DNA reads as TGTGCCAGCAGCCCCGGAGGCAGGGGGAAGCAGTACGTC.

The chain is built from TRBV6-1 and TRBJ2-3; TRBD1 might be the D (5 bases). The V gene lost 6 bases and the J gene lost 6 bases, with 13 bases spanning the gap. CDR1 and CDR2 (germline): MNHNS, SASEGT. The CDR3 has 13 amino acids. CDR3 coding DNA: TGTGCCAGCAGACAAGGGGCGTTTGATACGCAGTATTTT. Its translation: CASRQGAFDTQYF.

The chain combines TRBV7-9 with TRBJ2-2; D remains ambiguous. Trimming pared 8 bases from V and 8 bases from J, leaving 9 bases between. Germline V CDR1 and CDR2: SEHNR, FQNEAQ (reference sequence). The CDR3 is made up of 11 amino acids. The CDR3 DNA is TGTGCCAGCGCGAGGTCAGGGGAGCTGTTTTTT. Translation: CASARSGELFF.

The chain couples TRBV19 to TRBJ2-1, with D maybe TRBD1 (6 bases). The CDR3 totals 14 residues. V shed 7 bases and J shed 5 bases, with 15 bases lying between them. Looked up from germline, CDR1 is LNHDA and CDR2 is SQIVND (reference sequence). The DNA for the CDR3 is TGTGCCAGTACCTCGGGACAATGGGACAATGAGCAGTTCTTC. Protein sequence: CASTSGQWDNEQFF.

This chain joins TRBV11-2 and TRBJ2-7; D unclear. Trimming cost V 3 bases and J 12 bases, with 12 bases left between them. The CDR3 sequence is 11 residues long. Germline lookup yields CDR1 SGHAT and CDR2 FQNNGV. The CDR3 here is CASSLTPMLYF. The DNA of the CDR3 is TGTGCCAGCAGCTTGACGCCAATGCTGTACTTC.

The chain links TRBV6-1 to TRBJ1-3; D remains unclear. Deletions cut 4 bases from V and 0 bases from J, with 10 bases between. There are 15 residues in the CDR3. Germline V gene sequence: CDR1 MNHNS, CDR2 SASEGT. CDR3 sequence (DNA): TGTGCCAGCAGTGTGAACCTTAGCTCTGGAAACACCATATATTTT. The encoded protein is CASSVNLSSGNTIYF.

The CDR3 reads CASSAFRNPGYGYTF. For the CDR3, the DNA is TGCGCCAGCAGTGCGTTCCGTAATCCCGGATATGGCTACACCTTC. The chain links TRBV10-1 to TRBJ1-2; unclear D gene. The germline gives CDR1 WNHNN, CDR2 SYGVQD (reference sequence). CDR3 length equals 15 residues. Trimming shortened V by 4 bases and J by 5 bases, and 17 bases separated the two germline ends.

The chain carries TRBV18 and TRBJ1-1; a weak D match, TRBD1 (5 bases). This CDR3 is built from 15 residues. Germline CDR1 reads KGHSH; CDR2 reads LQKENI. The germline V and J ends were trimmed by 1 base and 3 bases, with 12 bases remaining between them. The CDR3 region has the DNA TGTGCCAGCTCACCACAGGGGTCTCTAGACACTGAAGCTTTCTTT. This codes for CASSPQGSLDTEAFF.

The V gene is TRBV5-1, the J gene TRBJ2-3; 8 bases align to TRBD2. From germline, CDR1 is SGHRS and CDR2 YFSETQ. J lost 8 bases, V lost 4 bases, and 12 bases had no gene match. This CDR3 is built from 15 residues. The CDR3 DNA follows: TGCGCCAGCAGCCTTAGCGGGGAGGGCCTGGGTACGCAGTATTTT. It encodes CASSLSGEGLGTQYF.

The chain carries TRBV28 and TRBJ2-1; TRBD2 is a possible D gene (5 bases). This CDR3 is 15 amino acids long. The V gene's germline CDR1 is MDHEN and CDR2 SYDVKM. V shed 10 bases and J shed 8 bases, with 24 bases lying between them. In DNA, the CDR3 is TGTGCCACCCGAAATGAGGGTAGGGTTTTCGATGAGCAGTTCTTC. The encoded protein is CATRNEGRVFDEQFF. The whole variable domain, remainder taken from reference TRBV28 and TRBJ2-1, is DVKVTQSSRYLVKRTGEKVFLECVQDMDHENMFWYRQDPGLGLRLIYFSYDVKMKEKGDIPEGYSVSREKKERFSLILESASTNQTSMYLCATRNEGRVFDEQFFGPGTRLTVL.

The chain combines TRBV6-5 with TRBJ1-2, with D unclear. V lost 5 bases to trimming and J lost 8 bases, with 18 bases between them. The CDR3 covers 14 residues. From germline, CDR1 is MNHEY and CDR2 SVGAGI. The CDR3 DNA reads as TGTGCCAGCAGTCAAACCGGAAGGGTATACGGCTACACCTTC. This codes for CASSQTGRVYGYTF.

The V call is TRBV7-2, the J call TRBJ1-2; 10 bases line up with TRBD1. V trimming: 4 bases; J trimming: 4 bases; junction bases outside the gene matches: 6. The CDR3 sequence is 15 residues long. Germline assignment: CDR1 SGHTA and CDR2 FQGNSA. In nucleotides, the CDR3 is TGTGCCAGCAGCTCACCGGGACAGGGGAGCTATGGCTACACCTTC. It specifies CASSSPGQGSYGYTF.

CDR3: CASSFQRGAQETQYF. The CDR3, as DNA: TGTGCCAGCAGTTTCCAGCGGGGGGCCCAAGAGACCCAGTACTTC. The rearrangement joins TRBV2 to TRBJ2-5; TRBD2 aligns across 9 bases. CDR1 SNHLY and CDR2 FYNNEI come from the germline V gene. The ends lost 5 bases at V and 1 base at J; junction bases unmatched: 5. There are 15 residues in the CDR3.